The clone carrying this T cell receptor beta chain was seen more than once but under ten times. Its target is not known. The data are from a study of post-analysis software for immune sequencing data. Losses at the gene ends were 6 bases for V and 3 bases for J; bases not matched to a gene: 4. This CDR3 spans 13 amino acids. TCR beta cDNA libraries had unique molecular identifiers. Input of roughly 0.9 to 11 million T cells yielded roughly 530,000 cDNA molecules. TCRdb reprocessed the PCR reads with MiXCR, giving one entry per CDR3 protein. The data contain 650,000 to 900,000 distinct CDR3 sequences, around 42% of them singletons. Findings of the study overall: Compared with controls, patients had more of about five TRBV segments, including TRBV5-6, TRBV5-1 and TRBV20-1.

The chain recombines TRBV12-3 or TRBV12-4 with TRBJ2-7, with 8 bases matching TRBD1. Sequencing was carried out using blood. The TCR originated in a girl aged 10 to 17 with multiple sclerosis. CDR3 loop: CASSDRGRYEQYF. CDR3 in DNA: TGTGCCAGCAGCGACAGGGGACGCTACGAGCAGTACTTC.